Shown below are 7 T cell receptor beta chains from a single sample sequenced in a study of radiotherapy plus CTLA-4 blockade in lung cancer. Method: immunoSEQ multiplex PCR; TCRdb's copy keeps in-frame clones and lacks some. Of approximately 81,000 clones listed, 78% are singletons. Sequenced material: peripheral blood, taken from a patient treated with radiotherapy plus ipilimumab. The receptors here all came from a human donor with non-small cell lung cancer who had a partial response to radiotherapy plus ipilimumab. Some clones in this sample may be carry-over from other donors' samples.

V gene TRBV15 combines with J gene TRBJ2-7, with D unresolved. The CDR3 totals 16 residues. Germline values: CDR1 LNHNV, CDR2 YYDKDF (reference sequence). V dropped 1 base and J dropped 5 bases, with 18 bases sitting between them. CDR3 DNA sequence: TGTGCCACCAGCAGAGCCGGCCGACTGGCCCAAAACGAGCAGTACTTC. Protein sequence: CATSRAGRLAQNEQYF.

The rearrangement links TRBV6-4 to TRBJ2-7; D may be TRBD1 (5 bases). Trimming took off 0 bases at V and 4 bases at J, with 19 bases between the two ends. Germline V gene lookup returns CDR1 MRHNA and CDR2 SNTAGT. The CDR3 sequence is 17 residues long. CDR3 region: CASSDSAIQELTYEQYF. The CDR3 DNA reads as TGTGCCAGCAGTGACTCGGCGATACAGGAGTTGACTTACGAGCAGTACTTC.

The chain carries TRBV28 and TRBJ2-7; 8 nucleotides line up with TRBD2. CDR3 size: 14 residues. V shed 4 bases, J shed 2 bases, and the junction held 4 bases outside the gene matches. Germline V lookup: CDR1 MDHEN, CDR2 SYDVKM. CDR3 in amino acids: CASSSGGVTYEQYF. CDR3 nucleotides: TGTGCCAGCAGTTCCGGGGGGGTGACCTACGAGCAGTACTTC.

The chain uses TRBV5-6 and TRBJ2-3, with 10 positions matching TRBD2. The CDR3 is made up of 15 amino acids. The ends lost 4 bases at V and 0 bases at J; junction bases unmatched: 2. Germline-derived CDR1 and CDR2 are SGHDT and YYEEEE. The CDR3: CASSGLADSTDTQYF. CDR3 sequence (DNA): TGTGCCAGCAGCGGACTAGCGGACAGCACAGATACGCAGTATTTT.

This rearrangement joins TRBV28 to TRBJ1-5; 10 nucleotides match TRBD1. This CDR3 is 14 amino acids long. CDR1 MDHEN and CDR2 SYDVKM come from the germline V gene. J lost 1 base, V lost 10 bases, and 4 bases had no gene match. CDR3 in amino acids: CATLDRGSNQPQHF. The CDR3 DNA reads as TGTGCCACTCTGGACAGGGGGAGCAATCAGCCCCAGCATTTT.

The chain carries TRBV6-4 and TRBJ1-2; D remains ambiguous. The CDR3 is 16 residues long. Trimming shortened V by 4 bases and J by 0 bases, and 15 bases separated the two germline ends. Looked up from germline, CDR1 is MRHNA and CDR2 is SNTAGT. The CDR3 coding sequence is TGTGCCAGCAGTGCCATCGCCGGGGTACCTAACTATGGCTACACCTTC. Encoded protein: CASSAIAGVPNYGYTF.

The V call is TRBV7-3, the J call TRBJ2-1, with D perhaps matching TRBD2 (6 bases). Trimming left V 1 base short and J 1 base short, with 11 bases between. There are 16 residues in the CDR3. Germline lookup yields CDR1 SGHTA and CDR2 FQGTGA. The CDR3 loop is CASSLSSGGSYNEQFF. DNA of the CDR3: TGTGCCAGCAGCTTAAGTAGTGGGGGGTCCTACAATGAGCAGTTCTTC.